The 23 T cell receptor beta chains in this list originate from one sample, sequenced in a study of molecular identifiers for immune sequencing clone quantification (dated by TCRdb to between 2017 and 2018). Library preparation was by PCR. Sequencer: Illumina HiSeq 4000. TCRdb reprocessing: public reads trimmed at Q25 with fastp, clones called with MiXCR, in-frame beta chains kept. Rows are combined by CDR3 protein, so each entry shows the most common genes and DNA. The sample table contains some 320,000 distinct CDR3 sequences; only one count was recorded for about 21% of them. The ten top clones hold about 0.81% of the sample. The material sequenced was naive CD8+ T cells from blood, with Jurkat cell RNA spiked in. This specimen's cell subset or site label, interpreted: FACS-sorted CD8+CD4-CCR7+CD45RA+ naive T cells. Source of these receptors: a human donor in good health. Some libraries in this study had Jurkat cell RNA spiked in.

The chain employs TRBV11-2 and TRBJ1-2; D perhaps matches TRBD1 (6 bases). The germline V gene has CDR1 SGHAT and CDR2 FQNNGV. The CDR3 runs 15 residues. Between the trimmed V and J ends, which lost 1 base and 4 bases, there was a span of 13 bases. In DNA, the CDR3 is TGTGCCAGCAGCTTAGTACCGGGACAACCCTATGGCTACACCTTC. Translating gives CASSLVPGQPYGYTF.

This clonotype was seen ten or more times. This chain's CDR3 is CATAWRTDTQYF. CDR3 sequence (DNA): TGTGCCACCGCTTGGCGGACAGATACGCAGTATTTT. The chain has TRBV24-1 and TRBJ2-3; D is uncertain. Germline CDR1 reads KGHDR; CDR2 reads SFDVKD. With 9 bases removed from V and 3 bases from J, the gap between germline ends came to 9 bases. CDR3 length: 12 residues.

V is TRBV12-3 or TRBV12-4 and J is TRBJ2-2; D is unresolved. Trimming removed 3 bases at V and 2 bases at J, with 7 bases between. The CDR3 runs to 14 residues. The CDR3 sequence: CASSFGLNTGELFF. Written as DNA, the CDR3 is TGTGCCAGCAGTTTTGGGCTTAACACCGGGGAGCTGTTTTTT.

This clonotype came up many times. The chain couples TRBV24-1 to TRBJ1-1, with D perhaps TRBD1 (6 bases). V was cut by 7 bases and J by 1 base, with 9 bases left in between. Per the germline V gene, CDR1 is KGHDR and CDR2 is SFDVKD. The length of the CDR3 is 13 residues. The CDR3: CATRETGNTEAFF. The CDR3 DNA is TGTGCCACCAGGGAGACAGGGAACACTGAAGCTTTCTTT.

This clonotype was seen repeatedly, ten times or more. The chain has TRBV4-1 and TRBJ2-2; either TRBD1 or TRBD2 may fit D (6 bases each). The CDR3 is 14 residues long. V dropped 1 base and J dropped 5 bases, with 8 bases sitting between them. Germline lookup yields CDR1 MGHRA and CDR2 YSYEKL. For the CDR3, the DNA is TGCGCCAGCAGCCAAGTAGGGGGGACCGGGGAGCTGTTTTTT. Residues: CASSQVGGTGELFF.

This clonotype was seen ten or more times. The chain recombines TRBV19 with TRBJ2-5; D not certain. Germline CDR1 reads LNHDA; CDR2 reads SQIVND (reference sequence). This CDR3 has 11 amino acids. Trimming removed 5 bases at V and 7 bases at J, with 8 bases between. Here the CDR3 DNA reads TGTGCCAGTAGTGTGTTTGGGACCCAGTACTTC. This sequence encodes CASSVFGTQYF.

To note about this clonotype: A read error may explain this, as a much larger clone is one base away. The genes are TRBV5-1 and TRBJ2-3; D possibly corresponds to TRBD2 (5 bases). The CDR3 consists of 14 residues. Germline V lookup: CDR1 SGHRS, CDR2 YFSETQ. The DNA of the CDR3 is TGCGCCAGCAGCTTGGCCAACGGGGAAGATACGCGGTATTTT. This sequence encodes CASSLANGEDTRYF.

Ten or more counts support this clonotype. J is TRBJ2-3 and V is TRBV28, with TRBD2 matching over 12 bases. The CDR3 consists of 16 residues. Unmatched junction bases numbered 4, after V lost 4 bases and J lost 2 bases. CDR1 and CDR2 from the germline V gene are MDHEN and SYDVKM. In DNA form, the CDR3 reads TGTGCCAGCAGTTCTGGACTAGCGGGATTCACAGATACGCAGTATTTT. Translated: CASSSGLAGFTDTQYF.

This clonotype was observed many times. V usage is TRBV27 and J usage is TRBJ2-3; D may match TRBD1 or TRBD2 (5 bases each). V was cut by 4 bases and J by 3 bases, with 14 bases left in between. From germline, CDR1 is MNHEY and CDR2 SMNVEV (reference sequence). The CDR3 contains 15 residues. The CDR3 DNA sequence: TGTGCCAGCAGTTCGCTTCTCGGGGCGACAGATACGCAGTATTTT. Translating gives CASSSLLGATDTQYF.

This clonotype was detected many times. This may be a read error: a much more frequent sequence differs by one nucleotide. The chain joins TRBV29-1 to TRBJ1-1; D is ambiguous. In germline, CDR1 is SQVTM, CDR2 ANQGSEA. This CDR3 is built from 11 residues. The V end was cut by 2 bases, the J end by 1 base, with 2 bases between. The CDR3 spells CSVEPNTEAFF. DNA for the CDR3: TGCAGCGTTGAACCGAACACTGAAGCTTTCTTT. Using reference TRBV29-1 and TRBJ1-1 for the parts outside the CDR3, the full variable domain is SAVISQKPSRDICQRGTSLTIQCQVDSQVTMMFWYRQQPGQSLTLIATANQGSEATYESGFVIDKFPISRPNLTFSTLTVSNMSPEDSSIYLCSVEPNTEAFFGQGTRLTVV.

The CDR3 loop reads CSVVLWFGAGAYNEQFF. Written as DNA, the CDR3 is TGCAGCGTTGTTCTGTGGTTTGGAGCGGGAGCCTACAATGAGCAGTTCTTC. The chain employs TRBV29-1 and TRBJ2-1; 8 bases agree with TRBD2. CDR1 and CDR2 (germline): SQVTM, ANQGSEA. V gave up 4 bases and J gave up 2 bases; unmatched junction bases: 13. This CDR3 spans 17 amino acids.

The sample holds one count of this clonotype. One base away lies a much larger clone, so this may be a sequencing read error. The chain couples TRBV28 to TRBJ2-2; 10 bases match TRBD1. V lost 6 bases to trimming and J lost 4 bases; unmatched junction nucleotides: 5. The germline V gene has CDR1 MDHEN and CDR2 SYDVKM. CDR3 length equals 15 residues. The CDR3 loop reads CASRPRTGGTGELFF. CDR3 nucleotide sequence: TGTGCCAGCAGACCAAGGACAGGGGGCACCGGGGAGCTGTTTTTT.

The CDR3 here is CASSIYRGANTGELFF. The CDR3 nucleotides are TGCGCCAGCAGCATATACAGGGGCGCGAACACCGGGGAGCTGTTTTTT. The chain is built from TRBV4-3 and TRBJ2-2, with 7 nucleotides matching TRBD1. V gave up 5 bases and J gave up 0 bases; unmatched junction bases: 6. This CDR3 is 16 amino acids long. Per the germline V gene, CDR1 is LGHNA and CDR2 is YSLEER.

A few counts support this clonotype. V is TRBV6-1 and J is TRBJ1-5; TRBD1 is a possible D gene (5 bases). Trimming stripped 8 bases from V and 0 bases from J, with 14 bases between. The CDR3 is 15 amino acids. Germline V gene sequence: CDR1 MNHNS, CDR2 SASEGT. The CDR3 reads CASAGQIYSNQPQHF. The DNA of the CDR3 is TGTGCCAGCGCAGGGCAGATCTATAGCAATCAGCCCCAGCATTTT.

This clonotype was seen ten or more times. This chain joins TRBV6-5 and TRBJ1-1; 8 positions agree with TRBD1. Per the germline V gene, CDR1 is MNHEY and CDR2 is SVGAGI. Trimming cost V 6 bases and J 11 bases; bases outside gene matches: 14. The CDR3 consists of 14 residues. CDR3 coding DNA: TGTGCCAGCAGCCTTATGACAGGGGCCCAGGACGCTTTCTTT. Protein sequence: CASSLMTGAQDAFF.

This chain uses TRBV6-5 with TRBJ2-3; 7 bases align to TRBD2. CDR1 is MNHEY and CDR2 is SVGAGI in the germline V gene. The CDR3 runs 14 residues. Trimming cost V 4 bases and J 4 bases; bases outside gene matches: 5. The CDR3 region is CASSWSGTSDTQYF. The CDR3 nucleotides are TGTGCCAGCAGTTGGAGCGGGACTTCAGATACGCAGTATTTT.

The sample holds many counts of this clonotype. The chain couples TRBV12-3 or TRBV12-4 to TRBJ2-6, with D unresolved. The V gene lost 7 bases and the J gene lost 2 bases, with 12 bases spanning the gap. The CDR3 sequence is 15 residues long. This CDR3 is CASTLENTGANVLTF. The CDR3 coding sequence is TGTGCCAGCACCTTAGAGAACACTGGGGCCAACGTCCTGACTTTC.

This clonotype appeared a few times. The J gene is TRBJ2-1, the V gene TRBV5-6; TRBD1 aligns across 9 bases. J gave up 4 bases and V 1 base, and 6 bases lay outside the gene matches. Germline loops: CDR1 SGHDT, CDR2 YYEEEE. This CDR3 has 16 amino acids. The CDR3 DNA follows: TGTGCCAGCAGCTTGATGACAGGGGGAACTTACAATGAGCAGTTCTTC. Translating gives CASSLMTGGTYNEQFF.

Details on this clonotype: This may be a read error, as it is one base from a much larger clone. The chain employs TRBV9 and TRBJ2-6; D might be TRBD1 or TRBD2, each matching 5 bases. Germline V lookup: CDR1 SGDLS, CDR2 YYNGEE. Trimming pared 2 bases from V and 0 bases from J, leaving 15 bases between. The CDR3 extends over 18 amino acids. The CDR3 loop reads CASSVDAWDLSGANVLTF. The CDR3 bases are TGTGCCAGCAGCGTGGATGCTTGGGACCTCTCTGGGGCCAACGTCCTGACTTTC.

V and J are TRBV20-1 and TRBJ2-6, with TRBD1 matching 7 bases. With 4 bases clipped from V and 2 bases from J, the junction kept 2 bases outside the gene matches. The CDR3 length is 14 residues. Germline CDR1 and CDR2: DFQATT and SNEGSKA (reference sequence). As DNA, the CDR3 is TGCAGTGCTATCGACAGGGCTGGGGCCAACGTCCTGACTTTC. This codes for CSAIDRAGANVLTF.

At least ten counts were recorded for this clonotype. The rearrangement joins TRBV5-1 to TRBJ2-7; 9 positions agree with TRBD2. Losses at the gene ends were 2 bases for V and 3 bases for J; bases not matched to a gene: 3. CDR3 size: 14 residues. Germline V gene sequence: CDR1 SGHRS, CDR2 YFSETQ. CDR3 nucleotides: TGCGCCAGCAGCTTCAGTAGCGGGAGCTACGAGCAGTACTTC. Residues: CASSFSSGSYEQYF.

A remark on this clonotype: Because it lacks the conserved phenylalanine or tryptophan at the end, this CDR3 is likely a read error. This sequence joins TRBV27 and TRBJ1-1, with 7 bases that match TRBD1. Per the germline V gene, CDR1 is MNHEY and CDR2 is SMNVEV (reference sequence). CDR3 size: 14 residues. V lost 3 bases and J lost 4; bases outside the gene matches: 5. The CDR3 DNA sequence: TGTGCCAGCAGTTTGAGGGGGCAGGTCACTGAAGCTTTCTCT. Translated: CASSLRGQVTEAFS.

Many counts were recorded for this clonotype. This chain connects TRBV7-9 to TRBJ1-6; D might be TRBD1 (5 bases). Trimming stripped 5 bases from V and 8 bases from J, with 16 bases between. The CDR3 has 15 amino acids. CDR1 and CDR2 (germline): SEHNR, FQNEAQ (reference sequence). Written as DNA, the CDR3 is TGTGCCAGCAGCCCAGGACAAGGTTCCTATTCACCCCTCCACTTT. This translates into CASSPGQGSYSPLHF.